Listed here are 17 T cell receptor beta chains from one sample, sequenced in a study of blood T cell repertoires in COVID-19. Sequencing was performed with immunoSEQ multiplex PCR; in TCRdb, only in-frame clones are kept and a portion is missing. This table holds about 200,000 clones, 82% found once. The sample consisted of PBMCs or T cells enriched from blood (not recorded which). The receptor set was obtained from a woman aged 60-75 years with acute COVID-19.

The chain couples TRBV5-4 to TRBJ1-5; D perhaps matches TRBD1 (5 bases). Germline V CDR1 and CDR2: SGHNT, YYREEE (reference sequence). The CDR3 is made up of 14 amino acids. V lost 3 bases, J lost 0 bases, and 7 bases lay in between. CDR3 nucleotides: TGTGCCAGCAGCTCAGGGAATAGCAATCAGCCCCAGCATTTT. This encodes CASSSGNSNQPQHF. Using reference TRBV5-4 and TRBJ1-5 for the parts outside the CDR3, the full variable domain is ETGVTQSPTHLIKTRGQQVTLRCSSQSGHNTVSWYQQALGQGPQFIFQYYREEENGRGNFPPRFSGLQFPNYSSELNVNALELDDSALYLCASSSGNSNQPQHFGDGTRLSIL.

The J gene is TRBJ2-7, the V gene TRBV5-1, with TRBD2 matching 7 bases. Trimming at V came to 0 bases and at J to 5 bases, leaving 8 bases not matched to a gene. Looked up from germline, CDR1 is SGHRS and CDR2 is YFSETQ. This CDR3 is 15 amino acids long. CDR3 nucleotide sequence: TGCGCCAGCAGCTTGGGATCTTCGGGAGGAAACGAGCAGTACTTC. It is translated as CASSLGSSGGNEQYF. Variable domain in full (rest from reference TRBV5-1 and TRBJ2-7): KAGVTQTPRYLIKTRGQQVTLSCSPISGHRSVSWYQQTPGQGLQFLFEYFSETQRNKGNFPGRFSGRQFSNSRSEMNVSTLELGDSALYLCASSLGSSGGNEQYFGPGTRLTVT.

The V and J genes are TRBV4-3 and TRBJ1-2, with D possibly TRBD1 on 5 matching bases. The germline V and J ends were trimmed by 2 bases and 3 bases, with 13 bases remaining between them. The germline V gene encodes CDR1 LGHNA and CDR2 YSLEER. There are 15 residues in the CDR3. The CDR3 nucleotides read TGCGCCAGCAGCCAAACAGGAGACTCCCACTATGGCTACACCTTC. It translates to CASSQTGDSHYGYTF.

V gene TRBV11-2 combines with J gene TRBJ1-1, with D possibly TRBD1 on 5 matching bases. V dropped 0 bases and J dropped 1 base, with 12 bases sitting between them. Germline V gene data show CDR1 as SGHAT and CDR2 as FQNNGV. The CDR3 loop spans 16 amino acids. The CDR3 here is CASSLDPVGGNTEAFF. CDR3 DNA: TGTGCCAGCAGCTTAGATCCCGTGGGGGGGAACACTGAAGCTTTCTTT.

This rearrangement joins TRBV7-2 to TRBJ2-7; D uncertain. V dropped 5 bases and J dropped 2 bases, with 19 bases sitting between them. Germline CDR1 and CDR2: SGHTA and FQGNSA. This CDR3 spans 16 amino acids. The CDR3: CASSPRRNLDPYEQYF. CDR3 nucleotide sequence: TGTGCCAGCAGCCCTAGACGAAACCTCGATCCCTACGAGCAGTACTTC.

This chain's CDR3 is CASSLALGGGNSGANVLTF. CDR3 coding DNA: TGTGCCAGCAGCTTAGCTCTCGGCGGCGGCAACTCTGGGGCCAACGTCCTGACTTTC. The chain couples TRBV7-9 to TRBJ2-6; the D is unclear. The CDR3 has 19 amino acids. The V gene lost 0 bases and the J gene lost 0 bases, with 15 bases spanning the gap. CDR1 and CDR2 from the germline V gene are SEHNR and FQNEAQ (reference sequence).

This clone was detected only a few times. The chain couples TRBV7-6 to TRBJ1-2, with D possibly being TRBD1 (6 bases). The CDR3 has 17 residues. CDR1 and CDR2 (germline): SGHVS, FNYEAQ. V dropped 1 base and J dropped 4 bases, with 19 bases sitting between them. The CDR3 here is CASSLVVRPGGAYGYTF. The CDR3 bases are TGTGCCAGCAGCTTAGTTGTCAGGCCGGGGGGGGCCTATGGCTACACCTTC.

This rearrangement joins TRBV25-1 to TRBJ1-5; 7 bases agree with TRBD1. The CDR3 runs to 15 residues. Germline CDR1 reads MGHDK; CDR2 reads SYGVNS. V lost 2 bases to trimming and J lost 2 bases; unmatched junction nucleotides: 3. CDR3 protein: CASSEPGTGNQPQHF. CDR3 coding DNA: TGTGCCAGCAGTGAACCCGGGACAGGCAATCAGCCCCAGCATTTT.

The V and J genes are TRBV10-2 and TRBJ2-1, with D perhaps TRBD1 (6 bases). The CDR3 loop spans 15 amino acids. Trimming shortened V by 5 bases and J by 5 bases, and 16 bases separated the two germline ends. Germline lookup yields CDR1 WSHSY and CDR2 SAAADI. In DNA, the CDR3 is TGCGCCAGCAGTCAAGGGGGTCAGGGTAACAATGAGCAGTTCTTC. As protein: CASSQGGQGNNEQFF.

The chain couples TRBV29-1 to TRBJ1-3, with D possibly being TRBD1 (6 bases). The V gene's germline CDR1 is SQVTM and CDR2 ANQGSEA. The length of the CDR3 is 12 residues. V dropped 3 bases and J dropped 7 bases, with 10 bases sitting between them. The CDR3, as DNA: TGCAGCGTTGAGGACAGATGGAACACCATATATTTT. Amino acids: CSVEDRWNTIYF.

This clone was detected only once. This chain links TRBV5-4 with TRBJ2-5; D is perhaps TRBD1 (5 bases). This CDR3 is built from 14 residues. The ends were cut back, 5 bases at V and 1 base at J, with 12 bases in the middle. From germline, CDR1 is SGHNT and CDR2 YYREEE (reference sequence). The CDR3 spells CASRDGAIQETQYF. CDR3 bases: TGTGCCAGCAGGGATGGGGCTATCCAAGAGACCCAGTACTTC.

The chain employs TRBV6-5 and TRBJ1-2, with 10 bases aligning to TRBD1. V trimming: 5 bases; J trimming: 7 bases; junction bases outside the gene matches: 7. From germline, CDR1 is MNHEY and CDR2 SVGAGI. The CDR3 is made up of 14 amino acids. CDR3 sequence (DNA): TGTGCCAGCAGTCGAGGGACAGGGGATCGTGGCTACACCTTC. Translated: CASSRGTGDRGYTF.

The rearrangement uses TRBV19 and TRBJ1-5; no firm D call. The CDR3 runs to 16 residues. Trimming left V 10 bases short and J 0 bases short, with 19 bases between. The germline V gene encodes CDR1 LNHDA and CDR2 SQIVND (reference sequence). The CDR3 loop reads CATGIGLTYSNQPQHF. The CDR3 DNA reads TGTGCCACCGGCATCGGACTCACTTATAGCAATCAGCCCCAGCATTTT.

This clone occurred once. This sequence joins TRBV7-9 and TRBJ2-4; 8 bases are shared with TRBD2. The length of the CDR3 is 16 residues. After removal of 8 bases from V and 0 bases from J, the junction contained 9 bases not matched to a gene. Germline V CDR1 and CDR2: SEHNR, FQNEAQ (reference sequence). The CDR3 sequence is CASSRGGTLAKNIQYF. The CDR3, as DNA: TGTGCCAGCTCTCGCGGGGGGACTCTAGCCAAAAACATTCAGTACTTC.

The genes are TRBV6-2 or TRBV6-3 and TRBJ1-1; D gene ambiguous. The V gene's germline CDR1 is MNHEY and CDR2 SVGEGT. Deletions cut 6 bases from V and 2 bases from J, with 13 bases between. The CDR3 spans 14 residues. CDR3 loop: CASRPGRRNTEAFF. The CDR3 region has the DNA TGTGCCAGCAGGCCTGGCAGGCGTAACACTGAAGCTTTCTTT.

This sequence joins TRBV29-1 and TRBJ2-7, with 7 bases that match TRBD1. Germline values: CDR1 SQVTM, CDR2 ANQGSEA. The CDR3 covers 11 residues. In DNA, the CDR3 is TGCGCAGGACAGGTCTCCTACGAGCAGTACTTC. Translating it yields CAGQVSYEQYF.

On this clone itself: This sample also contains other DNA sequences that code for the same CDR3. The chain recombines TRBV12-3 or TRBV12-4 with TRBJ1-1; no clear D. The V and J ends lost 4 bases and 1 base respectively, with 7 bases between them. CDR3 length: 13 amino acids. The DNA for the CDR3 is TGTGCCAGCAGTTCGCGGGGGAACACTGAAGCTTTCTTT. Its protein is CASSSRGNTEAFF.